This passage covers 19 T cell receptor beta chains from one sample sequenced in a study of blood T cell repertoires in COVID-19 (dated by TCRdb to 2018 to 2021). Libraries were constructed by the immunoSEQ multiplex PCR assay. Entries here come from immuneACCESS through TCRdb and include only in-frame sequences with V and J called. Some clones fail to appear in such tables; in the studies checked, an unresolved V gene covers under half of the shortfall, and the cause of the remainder is unknown. This sample comprises about 200,000 clones, around 92% of them detected only once. The ten largest make up roughly 8.4% of the sample. Material: PBMCs or T cells enriched from blood (not recorded which). The receptors stem from a woman aged 18-29 years who had recovered from COVID-19.

The chain joins TRBV28 to TRBJ2-7; tentative D call: TRBD1 (6 bases). The CDR3 is 14 residues long. V lost 5 bases and J 4 bases, leaving 15 bases between the germline ends. Germline CDR1 reads MDHEN; CDR2 reads SYDVKM. CDR3 amino acids: CASSPPAGVYEQYF. The CDR3 DNA reads TGTGCCAGCAGTCCGCCGGCAGGGGTATACGAGCAGTACTTC.

The V and J genes are TRBV27 and TRBJ1-2; 8 bases fit TRBD1. This CDR3 has 12 amino acids. Per the germline V gene, CDR1 is MNHEY and CDR2 is SMNVEV (reference sequence). V gave up 5 bases and J gave up 6 bases; unmatched junction bases: 2. For the CDR3, the DNA is TGTGCCAGCAGTCGGACAGGGCATGGCTACACCTTC. As protein: CASSRTGHGYTF.

This clone has just one count. The V call is TRBV27, the J call TRBJ1-4, with TRBD1 matching over 7 bases. CDR1 and CDR2 (germline): MNHEY, SMNVEV (reference sequence). Losses at the gene ends were 2 bases for V and 8 bases for J; bases not matched to a gene: 5. The CDR3 is made up of 14 amino acids. This chain's CDR3 is CASSLNRGVEKLFF. The CDR3 DNA sequence: TGTGCCAGCAGTTTAAACAGGGGAGTGGAAAAACTGTTTTTT.

This chain joins TRBV30 and TRBJ2-3; the D is unclear. Germline CDR1 reads GTSNPN; CDR2 reads SVGIG (reference sequence). The CDR3 has 12 residues. V was cut by 4 bases and J by 8 bases, with 13 bases left in between. CDR3 nucleotide sequence: TGTGCCTGGATCCACGTGACTGGTACGCAGTATTTT. Protein sequence: CAWIHVTGTQYF.

This chain connects TRBV5-5 to TRBJ2-7; D gene ambiguous. CDR3 length: 11 residues. V was cut by 7 bases and J by 3 bases, with 8 bases left in between. Germline loops: CDR1 SGHKS, CDR2 YYEKEE (reference sequence). The CDR3 region is CASGQDYEQYF. The CDR3 bases are TGTGCCAGCGGGCAGGACTACGAGCAGTACTTC.

This clone was detected only a few times. V is TRBV19 and J is TRBJ2-3; TRBD2 agrees at 7 bases. The germline CDR1 and CDR2 sequences are LNHDA and SQIVND (reference sequence). The CDR3 covers 17 residues. V was pared by 6 bases and J by 1 base, with 13 bases of the junction left unmatched. The CDR3 DNA reads TGTGCCAGTAGCATCCGGGGAGGGGCCTACGGCACAGATACGCAGTATTTT. This encodes CASSIRGGAYGTDTQYF. The full variable domain, completed using reference TRBV19 and TRBJ2-3, is DGGITQSPKYLFRKEGQNVTLSCEQNLNHDAMYWYRQDPGQGLRLIYYSQIVNDFQKGDIAEGYSVSREKKESFPLTVTSAQKNPTAFYLCASSIRGGAYGTDTQYFGPGTRLTVL.

The chain recombines TRBV6-5 with TRBJ1-2, with D possibly matching TRBD1 (6 bases). CDR1 MNHEY and CDR2 SVGAGI come from the germline V gene. Between the trimmed V and J ends, which lost 8 bases and 2 bases, there was a span of 18 bases. This CDR3 comprises 15 residues. The CDR3 region has the DNA TGTGCCAGCCACCCCCGAGGGGGACCCAACTATGGCTACACCTTC. It codes for CASHPRGGPNYGYTF.

This chain uses TRBV19 with TRBJ2-3, with TRBD1 matching over 9 bases. With V trimmed by 4 bases and J by 0 bases, 5 bases remained unmatched. Per germline, CDR1 LNHDA and CDR2 SQIVND (reference sequence). The CDR3 length is 16 residues. Here the CDR3 reads CASSSDRGFSTDTQYF. The CDR3 DNA is TGTGCCAGTAGTAGCGACAGGGGGTTTAGCACAGATACGCAGTATTTT.

The chain employs TRBV5-1 and TRBJ2-5; 8 bases align to TRBD1. The CDR3 runs to 15 residues. Trimming removed 1 base from V and 1 base from J; junction bases left unmatched: 3. Germline lookup yields CDR1 SGHRS and CDR2 YFSETQ. The CDR3 DNA is TGCGCCAGCAGCTTGCTGACAGGGGCCCAAGAGACCCAGTACTTC. The encoded protein is CASSLLTGAQETQYF.

The table lists this clone with a count of one. The V gene is TRBV15, the J gene TRBJ1-6; 9 nucleotides line up with TRBD1. CDR3 size: 14 residues. The germline gives CDR1 LNHNV, CDR2 YYDKDF (reference sequence). J was trimmed by 13 bases and V by 5 bases; bases with no gene match: 9. CDR3 sequence reads: CATSSPLTGGPLHF. CDR3 DNA sequence: TGTGCCACCAGCTCCCCCTTGACAGGGGGTCCCCTCCACTTT.

The gene calls are TRBV5-1 and TRBJ2-2, with D possibly matching TRBD1 (5 bases). The germline V and J ends were trimmed by 4 bases and 6 bases, with 19 bases remaining between them. This CDR3 is 16 amino acids long. CDR1 and CDR2 (germline): SGHRS, YFSETQ. This CDR3 is CASSRLKGNYPGELFF. The CDR3 nucleotides are TGCGCCAGCAGCAGGTTGAAGGGGAATTATCCCGGGGAGCTGTTTTTT. The full variable domain, with the rest looked up from reference TRBV5-1 and TRBJ2-2, is KAGVTQTPRYLIKTRGQQVTLSCSPISGHRSVSWYQQTPGQGLQFLFEYFSETQRNKGNFPGRFSGRQFSNSRSEMNVSTLELGDSALYLCASSRLKGNYPGELFFGEGSRLTVL.

As regards this clone: A junction end diverges from the germline sequence, so it may reflect a read error. The chain's CDR3 is CASTQADRLYGYTF. Written as DNA, the CDR3 is TGCGCCAGCACCCAAGCGGACAGACTCTATGGCTACACCTTC. J is TRBJ1-2 and V is TRBV4-1, with D possibly matching TRBD1 (6 bases). The germline V gene encodes CDR1 MGHRA and CDR2 YSYEKL. This CDR3 contains 14 residues.

This rearrangement joins TRBV28 to TRBJ2-3, with D perhaps TRBD1 (5 bases). Germline V lookup: CDR1 MDHEN, CDR2 SYDVKM. This CDR3 is 14 amino acids long. Trimming removed 5 bases from V and 4 bases from J, with 13 bases in between. CDR3 residues: CASSTPQGPDTQYF. The CDR3, as DNA: TGTGCCAGCAGTACCCCGCAGGGTCCAGATACGCAGTATTTT.

This sequence joins TRBV11-2 and TRBJ2-7; tentatively, D is TRBD1 (6 bases). V was clipped by 4 bases and J by 1 base, with 11 bases between them. Germline V CDR1 and CDR2: SGHAT, FQNNGV. This CDR3 comprises 14 residues. The CDR3 DNA follows: TGTGCCAGCAGCTCACTCAGGGGTTCCTACGAGCAGTACTTC. Its translation: CASSSLRGSYEQYF. The full variable domain, completed using reference TRBV11-2 and TRBJ2-7, is EAGVAQSPRYKIIEKRQSVAFWCNPISGHATLYWYQQILGQGPKLLIQFQNNGVVDDSQLPKDRFSAERLKGVDSTLKIQPAKLEDSAVYLCASSSLRGSYEQYFGPGTRLTVT.

This chain connects TRBV6-2 or TRBV6-3 to TRBJ1-2; 7 bases fit TRBD1. Germline lookup yields CDR1 MNHEY and CDR2 SVGEGT. The CDR3 consists of 15 residues. Trimming at V came to 5 bases and at J to 6 bases, leaving 12 bases not matched to a gene. The chain's CDR3 is CASSNGKGALHGYTF. The CDR3 nucleotides are TGTGCCAGCAGTAACGGAAAGGGGGCGCTTCATGGCTACACCTTC.

This chain links TRBV15 with TRBJ2-1, with D possibly being TRBD1 (5 bases). The V gene's germline CDR1 is LNHNV and CDR2 YYDKDF (reference sequence). The germline V and J ends were trimmed by 0 bases and 6 bases, with 12 bases remaining between them. The CDR3 consists of 15 residues. In nucleotides, the CDR3 is TGTGCCACCAGCAGAGATACAGGCAACTTCAATGAGCAGTTCTTC. This codes for CATSRDTGNFNEQFF.

The chain couples TRBV6-5 to TRBJ2-7; 7 nucleotides line up with TRBD1. CDR1 and CDR2 (germline): MNHEY, SVGAGI. The CDR3 has 14 amino acids. The J segment lost 6 bases and the V segment lost 4 bases, leaving 9 bases of the junction unmatched. Here the CDR3 reads CASSSSSDRAEQYF. CDR3 coding DNA: TGTGCCAGCAGTTCCTCCTCCGACAGGGCCGAGCAGTACTTC.

The chain uses TRBV30 and TRBJ2-1, with TRBD2 identical over 7 bases. The V segment lost 5 bases and the J segment 2 bases; nucleotides outside the gene matches: 9. CDR1 is GTSNPN and CDR2 is SVGIG in the germline V gene (reference sequence). This CDR3 region has 15 residues. Written as DNA, the CDR3 is TGTGCCTGGCAACCTAGACTAGCTACCTACAATGAGCAGTTCTTC. This translates into CAWQPRLATYNEQFF.

The chain combines TRBV27 with TRBJ1-5, with D hard to call. Between the trimmed V and J ends, which lost 5 bases and 3 bases, there was a span of 8 bases. This CDR3 contains 13 residues. Germline-derived CDR1 and CDR2 are MNHEY and SMNVEV (reference sequence). In DNA, the CDR3 is TGTGCCAGCAGTCGGGGTCTCAATCAGCCCCAGCATTTT. Protein sequence: CASSRGLNQPQHF.